The clone carrying this T cell receptor (beta chain) was counted once. Trimming cost V 9 bases and J 4 bases; bases outside gene matches: 4. CDR3 length: 13 amino acids. The germline V gene encodes CDR1 SGHNT and CDR2 YENEEA. These data belong to a study of blood T cell repertoires in COVID-19. Across the study: Samples of COVID-19 (acute and convalescent) were obtained from the United States, Italy and Spain.

Produced via immunoSEQ multiplex PCR; TCRdb's table is partial and in-frame only. The sample shows 240,000 or so clones, over 80% of them seen only once. The TCR sequence derives from a man aged 45-65 years who had been exposed to COVID-19. Specimen: PBMCs or T cells enriched from blood (not recorded which). The rearrangement uses TRBV11-3 and TRBJ2-2, with TRBD2 matching 8 bases. CDR3 nucleotides: TGTGCCAGTAGCGGGGAGGGCACCGGGGAGCTGTTTTTT. This translates into CASSGEGTGELFF.